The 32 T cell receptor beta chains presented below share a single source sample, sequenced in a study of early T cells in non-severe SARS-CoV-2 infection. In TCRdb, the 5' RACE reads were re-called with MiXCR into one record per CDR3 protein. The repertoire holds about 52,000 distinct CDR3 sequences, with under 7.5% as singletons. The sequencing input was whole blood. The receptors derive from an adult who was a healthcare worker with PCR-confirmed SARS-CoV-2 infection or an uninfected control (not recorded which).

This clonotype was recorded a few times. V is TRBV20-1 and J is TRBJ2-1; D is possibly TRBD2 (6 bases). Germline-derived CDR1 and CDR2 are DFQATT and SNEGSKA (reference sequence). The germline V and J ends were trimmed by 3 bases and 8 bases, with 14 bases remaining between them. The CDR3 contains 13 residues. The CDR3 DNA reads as TGCAGTGCTAGTGCGGGGCTTAAGGATGAGCAGTTCTTC. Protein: CSASAGLKDEQFF.

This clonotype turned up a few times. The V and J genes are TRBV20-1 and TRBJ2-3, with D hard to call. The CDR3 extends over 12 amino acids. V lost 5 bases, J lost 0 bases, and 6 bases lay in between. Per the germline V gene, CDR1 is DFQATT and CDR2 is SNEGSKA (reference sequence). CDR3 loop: CSAPASTDTQYF. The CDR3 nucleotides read TGCAGTGCTCCGGCGAGCACAGATACGCAGTATTTT.

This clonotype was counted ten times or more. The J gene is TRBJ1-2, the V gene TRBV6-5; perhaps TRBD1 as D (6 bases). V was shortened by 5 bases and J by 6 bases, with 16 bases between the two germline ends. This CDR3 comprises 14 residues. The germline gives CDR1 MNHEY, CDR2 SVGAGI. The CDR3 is CASSTGGRGNGYTF. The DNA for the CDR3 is TGTGCCAGCAGTACCGGGGGGCGCGGTAATGGCTACACCTTC.

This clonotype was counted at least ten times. CDR3 protein: CASSLGHSMNTEAFF. For the CDR3, the DNA is TGTGCCAGCAGCTTAGGACACAGCATGAACACTGAAGCTTTCTTT. V is TRBV11-2 and J is TRBJ1-1; D call uncertain. Germline CDR1 reads SGHAT; CDR2 reads FQNNGV. V lost 1 base and J lost 0, with 9 bases in between. The CDR3 contains 15 residues.

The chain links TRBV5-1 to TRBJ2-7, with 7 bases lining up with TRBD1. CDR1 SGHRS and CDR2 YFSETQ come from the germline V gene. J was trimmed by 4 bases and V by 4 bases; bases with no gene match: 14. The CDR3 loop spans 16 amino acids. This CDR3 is CASSRRQGTDFYEQYF. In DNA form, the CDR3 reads TGCGCCAGCAGCCGGCGGCAGGGGACAGACTTTTACGAGCAGTACTTC.

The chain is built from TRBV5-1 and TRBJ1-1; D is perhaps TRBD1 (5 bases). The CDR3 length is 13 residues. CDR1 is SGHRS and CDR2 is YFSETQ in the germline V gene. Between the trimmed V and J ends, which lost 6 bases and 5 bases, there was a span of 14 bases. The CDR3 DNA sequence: TGCGCCAGCAACAAAGGGGCGGGGACTGAAGCTTTCTTT. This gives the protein CASNKGAGTEAFF.

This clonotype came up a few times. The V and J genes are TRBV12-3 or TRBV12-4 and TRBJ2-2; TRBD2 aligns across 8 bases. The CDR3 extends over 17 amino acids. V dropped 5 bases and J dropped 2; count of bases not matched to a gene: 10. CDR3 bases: TGTGCCAGCAGTCCCAGAAGCGGGGGCCGTAACACCGGGGAGCTGTTTTTT. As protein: CASSPRSGGRNTGELFF.

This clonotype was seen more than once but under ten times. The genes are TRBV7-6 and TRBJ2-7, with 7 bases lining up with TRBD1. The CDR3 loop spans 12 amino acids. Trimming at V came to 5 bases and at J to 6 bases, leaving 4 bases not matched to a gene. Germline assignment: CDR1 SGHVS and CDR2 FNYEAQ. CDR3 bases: TGTGCCAGCAGCCCTCGGACAGGCGAGCAGTACTTC. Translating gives CASSPRTGEQYF. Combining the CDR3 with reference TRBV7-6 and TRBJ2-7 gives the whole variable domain GAGVSQSPRYKVTKRGQDVALRCDPISGHVSLYWYRQALGQGPEFLTYFNYEAQQDKSGLPNDRFSAERPEGSISTLTIQRTEQRDSAMYRCASSPRTGEQYFGPGTRLTVT.

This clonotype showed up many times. The CDR3 DNA sequence: TGTGCCAGCAGCTTAGTACAGCCGACTGAAGCTTTCTTT. Amino acid sequence: CASSLVQPTEAFF. The chain joins TRBV7-6 to TRBJ1-1; unclear D gene. In germline, CDR1 is SGHVS, CDR2 FNYEAQ. V was pared by 1 base and J by 5 bases, with 8 bases between. CDR3 length equals 13 residues.

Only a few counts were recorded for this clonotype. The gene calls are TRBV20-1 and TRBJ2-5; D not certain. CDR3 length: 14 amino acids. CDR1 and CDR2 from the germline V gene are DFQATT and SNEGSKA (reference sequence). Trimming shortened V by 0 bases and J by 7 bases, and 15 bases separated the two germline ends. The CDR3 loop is CSARDWATDATQYF. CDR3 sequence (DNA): TGCAGTGCTAGAGATTGGGCTACAGACGCGACCCAGTACTTC.

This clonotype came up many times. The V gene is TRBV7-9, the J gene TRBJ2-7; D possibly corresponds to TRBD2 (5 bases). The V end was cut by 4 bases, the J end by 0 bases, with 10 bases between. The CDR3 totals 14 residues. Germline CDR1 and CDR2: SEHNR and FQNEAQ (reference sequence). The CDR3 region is CASSYPGSSYEQYF. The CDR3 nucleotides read TGTGCCAGCAGCTATCCGGGGTCCTCCTACGAGCAGTACTTC.

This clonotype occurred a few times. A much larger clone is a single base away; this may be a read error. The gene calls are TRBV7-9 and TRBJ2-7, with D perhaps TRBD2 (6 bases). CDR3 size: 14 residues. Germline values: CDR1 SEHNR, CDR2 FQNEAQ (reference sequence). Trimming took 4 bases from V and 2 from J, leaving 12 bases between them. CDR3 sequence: CASSSDYSTYEQYF. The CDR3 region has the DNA TGTGCCAGCAGCTCGGACTATAGTACCTACGAGCAGTACTTC.

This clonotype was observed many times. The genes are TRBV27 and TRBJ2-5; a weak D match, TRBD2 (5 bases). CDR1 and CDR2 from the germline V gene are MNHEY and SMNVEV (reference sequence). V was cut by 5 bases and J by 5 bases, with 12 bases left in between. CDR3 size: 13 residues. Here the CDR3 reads CASSPRGQETQYF. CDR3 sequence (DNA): TGTGCCAGCAGTCCCCGAGGGCAGGAGACCCAGTACTTC.

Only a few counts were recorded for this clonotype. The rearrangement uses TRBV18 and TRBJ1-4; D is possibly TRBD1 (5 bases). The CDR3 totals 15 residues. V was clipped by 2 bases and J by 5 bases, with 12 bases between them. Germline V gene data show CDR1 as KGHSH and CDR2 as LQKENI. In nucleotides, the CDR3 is TGTGCCAGCTCACCAGGGACGGGGAGAAATGAAAAACTGTTTTTT. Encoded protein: CASSPGTGRNEKLFF. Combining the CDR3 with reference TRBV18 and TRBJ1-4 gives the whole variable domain NAGVMQNPRHLVRRRGQEARLRCSPMKGHSHVYWYRQLPEEGLKFMVYLQKENIIDESGMPKERFSAEFPKEGPSILRIQQVVRGDSAAYFCASSPGTGRNEKLFFGSGTQLSVL.

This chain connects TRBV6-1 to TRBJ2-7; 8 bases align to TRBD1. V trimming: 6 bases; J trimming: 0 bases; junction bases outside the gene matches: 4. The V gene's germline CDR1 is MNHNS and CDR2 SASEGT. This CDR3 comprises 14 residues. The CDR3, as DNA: TGTGCCAGCAGCCTCGACAGGGGCTCCTACGAGCAGTACTTC. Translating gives CASSLDRGSYEQYF.

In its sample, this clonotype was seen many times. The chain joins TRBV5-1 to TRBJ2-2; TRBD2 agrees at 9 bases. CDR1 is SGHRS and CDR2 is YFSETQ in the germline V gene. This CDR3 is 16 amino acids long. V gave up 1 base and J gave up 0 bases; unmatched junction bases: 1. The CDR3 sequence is CASSLLAGTNTGELFF. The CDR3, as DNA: TGCGCCAGCAGCTTGCTAGCGGGAACGAACACCGGGGAGCTGTTTTTT. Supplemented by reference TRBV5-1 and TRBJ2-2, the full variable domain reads KAGVTQTPRYLIKTRGQQVTLSCSPISGHRSVSWYQQTPGQGLQFLFEYFSETQRNKGNFPGRFSGRQFSNSRSEMNVSTLELGDSALYLCASSLLAGTNTGELFFGEGSRLTVL.

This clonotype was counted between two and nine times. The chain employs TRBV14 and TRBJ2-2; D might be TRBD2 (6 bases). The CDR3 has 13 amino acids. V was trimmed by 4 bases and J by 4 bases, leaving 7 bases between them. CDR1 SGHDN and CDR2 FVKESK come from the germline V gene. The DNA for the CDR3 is TGTGCCAGCAGCCTCGGGGGCACCGGGGAGCTGTTTTTT. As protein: CASSLGGTGELFF.

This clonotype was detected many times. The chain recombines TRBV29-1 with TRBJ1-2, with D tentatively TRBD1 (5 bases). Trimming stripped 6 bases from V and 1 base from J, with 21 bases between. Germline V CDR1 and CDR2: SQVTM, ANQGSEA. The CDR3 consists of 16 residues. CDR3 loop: CSVADRVTRGNYGYTF. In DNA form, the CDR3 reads TGCAGCGTGGCCGATCGGGTTACGAGGGGTAACTATGGCTACACCTTC.

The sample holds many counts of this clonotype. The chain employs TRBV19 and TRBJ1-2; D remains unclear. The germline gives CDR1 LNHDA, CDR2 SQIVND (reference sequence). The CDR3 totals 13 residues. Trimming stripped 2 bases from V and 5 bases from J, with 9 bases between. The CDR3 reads CASSILTGYGYTF. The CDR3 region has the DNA TGTGCCAGTAGTATATTGACCGGTTATGGCTACACCTTC.

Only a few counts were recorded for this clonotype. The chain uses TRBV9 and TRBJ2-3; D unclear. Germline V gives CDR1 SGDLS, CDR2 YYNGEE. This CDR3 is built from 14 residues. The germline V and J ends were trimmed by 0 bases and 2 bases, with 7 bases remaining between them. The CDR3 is CASSVGDNTDTQYF. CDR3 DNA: TGTGCCAGCAGCGTAGGTGACAACACAGATACGCAGTATTTT.

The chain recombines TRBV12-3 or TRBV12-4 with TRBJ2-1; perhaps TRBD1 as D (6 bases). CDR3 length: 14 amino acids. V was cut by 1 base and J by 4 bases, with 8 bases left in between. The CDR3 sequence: CASSLGQGYNEQFF. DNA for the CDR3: TGTGCCAGCAGTTTAGGGCAGGGGTACAATGAGCAGTTCTTC.

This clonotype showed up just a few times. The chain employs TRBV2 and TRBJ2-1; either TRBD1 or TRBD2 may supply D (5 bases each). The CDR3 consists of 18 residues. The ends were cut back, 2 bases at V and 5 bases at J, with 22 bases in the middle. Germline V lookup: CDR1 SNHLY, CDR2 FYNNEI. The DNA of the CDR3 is TGTGCCAGCAGTGAAAGAGGGGCAGGGTCCATCTCTAACAATGAGCAGTTCTTC. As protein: CASSERGAGSISNNEQFF.

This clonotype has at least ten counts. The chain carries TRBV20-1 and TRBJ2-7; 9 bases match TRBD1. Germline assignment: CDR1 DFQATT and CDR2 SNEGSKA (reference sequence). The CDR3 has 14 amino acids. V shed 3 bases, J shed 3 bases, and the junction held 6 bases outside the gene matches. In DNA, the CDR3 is TGCAGTGCTAGCACCGGACAGGGGTTCTACGAGCAGTACTTC. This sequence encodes CSASTGQGFYEQYF.

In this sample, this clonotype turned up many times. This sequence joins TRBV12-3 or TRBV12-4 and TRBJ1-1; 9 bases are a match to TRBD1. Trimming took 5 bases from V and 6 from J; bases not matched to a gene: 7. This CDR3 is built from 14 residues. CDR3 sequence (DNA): TGTGCCAGCAGTACCTGGACAGGGGACGCTGAAGCTTTCTTT. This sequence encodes CASSTWTGDAEAFF.

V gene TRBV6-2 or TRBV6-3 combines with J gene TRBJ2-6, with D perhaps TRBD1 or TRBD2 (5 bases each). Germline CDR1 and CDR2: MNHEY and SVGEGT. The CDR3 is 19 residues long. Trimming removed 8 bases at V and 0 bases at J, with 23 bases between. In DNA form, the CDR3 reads TGTGCCAGCTCCGGCCTTGGGTGGGGACCAGCCTCTGGGGCCAACGTCCTGACTTTC. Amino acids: CASSGLGWGPASGANVLTF.

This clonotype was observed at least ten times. CDR3 residues: CASSLWAGELFF. In nucleotides, the CDR3 is TGTGCCAGCAGCTTATGGGCCGGGGAGCTGTTTTTT. This chain connects TRBV5-4 to TRBJ2-2; no clear D. This CDR3 region has 12 residues. Germline V gives CDR1 SGHNT, CDR2 YYREEE (reference sequence). The V gene lost 2 bases and the J gene lost 6 bases, with 5 bases spanning the gap. The variable domain in full, completed from reference TRBV5-4 and TRBJ2-2, reads ETGVTQSPTHLIKTRGQQVTLRCSSQSGHNTVSWYQQALGQGPQFIFQYYREEENGRGNFPPRFSGLQFPNYSSELNVNALELDDSALYLCASSLWAGELFFGEGSRLTVL.

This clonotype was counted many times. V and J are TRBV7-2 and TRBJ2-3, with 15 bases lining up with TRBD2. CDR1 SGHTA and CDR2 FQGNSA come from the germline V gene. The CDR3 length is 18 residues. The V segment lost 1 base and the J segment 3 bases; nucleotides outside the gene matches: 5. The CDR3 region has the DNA TGTGCCAGCAGCTTAGGCGGACTAGCGGGGGGGCTAACAGATACGCAGTATTTT. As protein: CASSLGGLAGGLTDTQYF.

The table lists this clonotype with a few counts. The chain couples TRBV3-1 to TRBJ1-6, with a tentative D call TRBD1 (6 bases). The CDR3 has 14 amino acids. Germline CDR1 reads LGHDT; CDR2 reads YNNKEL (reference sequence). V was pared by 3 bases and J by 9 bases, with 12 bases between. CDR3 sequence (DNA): TGTGCCAGCAGCCAGGGGGCTGGCATTTCACCCCTCCACTTT. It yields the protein CASSQGAGISPLHF.

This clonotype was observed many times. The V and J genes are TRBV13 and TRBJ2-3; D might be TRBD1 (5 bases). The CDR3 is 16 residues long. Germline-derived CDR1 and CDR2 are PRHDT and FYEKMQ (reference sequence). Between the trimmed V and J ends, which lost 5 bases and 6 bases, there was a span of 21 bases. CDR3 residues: CASSIDNRSPEDTQYF. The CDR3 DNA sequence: TGTGCCAGCAGCATCGATAACAGGTCCCCGGAGGATACGCAGTATTTT.

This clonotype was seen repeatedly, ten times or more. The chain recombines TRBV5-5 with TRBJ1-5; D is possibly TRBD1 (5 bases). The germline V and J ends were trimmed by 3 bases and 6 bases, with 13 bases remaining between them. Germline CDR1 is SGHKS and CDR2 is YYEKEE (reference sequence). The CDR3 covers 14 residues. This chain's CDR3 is CASSSLRVGQPQHF. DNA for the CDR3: TGTGCCAGCAGCTCTCTCAGGGTTGGTCAGCCCCAGCATTTT.

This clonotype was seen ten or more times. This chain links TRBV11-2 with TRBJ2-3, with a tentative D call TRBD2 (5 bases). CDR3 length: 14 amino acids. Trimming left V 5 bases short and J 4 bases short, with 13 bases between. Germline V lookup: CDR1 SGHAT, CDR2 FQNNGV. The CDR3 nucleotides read TGTGCCAGCAGCGCCCAGCGGATAGCAGATACGCAGTATTTT. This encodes CASSAQRIADTQYF.

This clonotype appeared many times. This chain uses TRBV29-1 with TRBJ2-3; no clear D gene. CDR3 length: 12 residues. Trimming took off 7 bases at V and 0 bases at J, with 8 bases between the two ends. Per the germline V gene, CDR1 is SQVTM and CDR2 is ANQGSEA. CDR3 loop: CSGLSSTDTQYF. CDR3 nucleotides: TGCAGCGGACTGTCCAGCACAGATACGCAGTATTTT.